A single TCR beta chain is shown here with its context. In the authors' methods: By means of reference gene primer amplification, nucleated cell counts were estimated. Libraries were prepared by immunoSEQ multiplex PCR; TCRdb keeps only in-frame clonotypes and omits some of them. That table furnishes V, J and clone size, whereas the DNA furnished D and trimming. This table holds hundreds of thousands of clones, 75% to 90% found once. The sample originates from a study of blood T cell repertoires in COVID-19. With 8 bases clipped from V and 5 bases from J, the junction kept 11 bases outside the gene matches. The CDR3 has 14 amino acids. The germline V gene has CDR1 LNHDA and CDR2 SQIVND (reference sequence). Symptom resolution, clearance, or two negative PCRs marked the recovered donors of Cohort 3.

The chain recombines TRBV19 with TRBJ2-5, with 7 nucleotides matching TRBD2. The source material was PBMCs or T cells enriched from blood (not recorded which). This TCR was sampled from a woman aged 50 to 60 who had recovered from COVID-19. CDR3 loop: CASAGLGPAETQYF. CDR3 bases: TGTGCCAGTGCCGGACTAGGACCCGCCGAGACCCAGTACTTC.